This T cell receptor beta chain came from a study of blood T cell repertoires in COVID-19. The overall study: Specimens from acute and convalescent COVID-19 originated in the United States, Italy and Spain. PBMCs, B-cell-depleted T cells, or T cells were the source of the cDNA or gDNA that made up the material.

How the authors handled the data: The assay estimated nucleated cells by amplifying reference gene primers. Sequencing used immunoSEQ multiplex PCR; TCRdb keeps in-frame clones, though not all of them. That table is the source of V, J and clone size, and D and trimming were worked out from the DNA. The data contain 150,000 to 200,000 clones, about 83% of them seen just once; the ten biggest clones take up roughly 3.3%. The sample taken for sequencing was peripheral blood. This sequence was found in a man aged 18 to 35 with active or convalescent COVID-19.

For the CDR3, the DNA is TGTGCCAGCTGCTACAGAGAAGGGGACACTGAAGCTTTCTTT. It codes for CASCYREGDTEAFF. The chain carries TRBV18 and TRBJ1-1; a weak D match, TRBD1 (5 bases). This CDR3 contains 14 residues. Germline lookup yields CDR1 KGHSH and CDR2 LQKENI. V lost 7 bases to trimming and J lost 3 bases, with 15 bases between them.